The 28 T cell receptor beta chains listed next were all sequenced from one sample in a study of blood T cell repertoires in COVID-19. The data were produced by immunoSEQ multiplex PCR, yet TCRdb's version contains in-frame clones alone and is incomplete. Among about 130,000 clones listed, about 85% were seen once. Sequencing input: peripheral blood. All receptors come from a man aged 80 or over with active or convalescent COVID-19.

This clone was detected only a few times. The chain is built from TRBV14 and TRBJ2-3, with D possibly TRBD2 on 5 matching bases. V was cut by 2 bases and J by 0 bases, with 12 bases left in between. The germline V gene encodes CDR1 SGHDN and CDR2 FVKESK. The CDR3 contains 16 residues. The CDR3 nucleotides are TGTGCCAGCAGCCAACCAAGCGGCACTAGCACAGATACGCAGTATTTT. This codes for CASSQPSGTSTDTQYF.

The J gene is TRBJ2-7, the V gene TRBV20-1; D unclear. This CDR3 contains 10 residues. Looked up from germline, CDR1 is DFQATT and CDR2 is SNEGSKA (reference sequence). The V end lost 6 bases, the J end lost 4 bases, and 7 bases lay between the germline ends. In DNA form, the CDR3 reads TGCAGTGCGAAGCTTTACGAGCAGTACTTC. This codes for CSAKLYEQYF.

This clone is a singleton in its sample. The chain carries TRBV5-1 and TRBJ1-2, with a tentative D call TRBD1 (5 bases). Trimming removed 4 bases from V and 4 bases from J, with 17 bases in between. CDR3 length equals 15 residues. Germline V gives CDR1 SGHRS, CDR2 YFSETQ. The CDR3 DNA is TGCGCCAGCAGCCCGGCAGCAGGGTCGAGCTATGGCTACACCTTC. Its translation: CASSPAAGSSYGYTF.

The chain employs TRBV5-1 and TRBJ2-1, with 7 bases aligning to TRBD1. V trimming: 0 bases; J trimming: 3 bases; junction bases outside the gene matches: 9. The CDR3 extends over 17 amino acids. Germline-derived CDR1 and CDR2 are SGHRS and YFSETQ. CDR3 DNA: TGCGCCAGCAGCTTGGGGAGACAGGGAAGGGGCTACAATGAGCAGTTCTTC. This gives the protein CASSLGRQGRGYNEQFF. The entire variable domain, with the rest obtained from reference TRBV5-1 and TRBJ2-1, is as follows: KAGVTQTPRYLIKTRGQQVTLSCSPISGHRSVSWYQQTPGQGLQFLFEYFSETQRNKGNFPGRFSGRQFSNSRSEMNVSTLELGDSALYLCASSLGRQGRGYNEQFFGPGTRLTVL.

The chain uses TRBV12-5 and TRBJ1-2, with 12 bases lining up with TRBD1. V gave up 6 bases and J gave up 8 bases; unmatched junction bases: 7. CDR1 is LGHNT and CDR2 is FRNRAP in the germline V gene. The CDR3 extends over 14 amino acids. The CDR3 sequence: CASGQGQGAGGYTF. The CDR3 DNA follows: TGTGCTAGTGGCCAGGGACAGGGGGCGGGAGGCTACACCTTC.

The chain carries TRBV9 and TRBJ2-3; D is possibly TRBD2 (5 bases). The CDR3 runs 17 residues. CDR1 and CDR2 from the germline V gene are SGDLS and YYNGEE. The V end was cut by 0 bases, the J end by 2 bases, with 16 bases between. CDR3 loop: CASSVGPGGLSTDTQYF. DNA for the CDR3: TGTGCCAGCAGCGTAGGTCCGGGCGGGTTATCCACAGATACGCAGTATTTT.

The rearrangement links TRBV24-1 to TRBJ2-1, with D possibly being TRBD2 (5 bases). The CDR3 is 13 residues long. V lost 5 bases and J lost 7, with 11 bases in between. The germline V gene encodes CDR1 KGHDR and CDR2 SFDVKD. The CDR3 sequence is CATSVGAINEQFF. The CDR3 nucleotides read TGTGCCACCAGTGTGGGAGCTATAAATGAGCAGTTCTTC.

CDR3 nucleotide sequence: TGTGCCAGCAGTAGGCAGGGTCTCCCCCTCCACTTT. It codes for CASSRQGLPLHF. The V call is TRBV28, the J call TRBJ1-6, with D maybe TRBD1 (5 bases). The germline V and J ends were trimmed by 5 bases and 13 bases, with 12 bases remaining between them. The CDR3 totals 12 residues. The V gene's germline CDR1 is MDHEN and CDR2 SYDVKM.

V gene TRBV7-2 combines with J gene TRBJ2-2; 7 bases are a match to TRBD2. Germline V lookup: CDR1 SGHTA, CDR2 FQGNSA. Germline trimming cut 3 bases from V and 1 base from J; bases unmatched to any gene: 2. The CDR3 runs 15 residues. The DNA for the CDR3 is TGTGCCAGCAGCTTCGCTAGCGGGAACACCGGGGAGCTGTTTTTT. It specifies CASSFASGNTGELFF.

The chain recombines TRBV4-1 with TRBJ2-2; D unclear. Looked up from germline, CDR1 is MGHRA and CDR2 is YSYEKL. Trimming stripped 3 bases from V and 0 bases from J, with 8 bases between. CDR3 size: 15 residues. CDR3 sequence: CASSHESANTGELFF. The CDR3 coding sequence is TGCGCCAGCAGCCATGAGTCTGCGAACACCGGGGAGCTGTTTTTT.

This clone showed up just once. The genes are TRBV11-3 and TRBJ2-7; possible D gene TRBD2, 6 bases. V lost 1 base and J lost 5, with 15 bases in between. In germline, CDR1 is SGHNT, CDR2 YENEEA. The length of the CDR3 is 15 residues. The CDR3 loop reads CASSLGGREADEQYF. DNA for the CDR3: TGTGCCAGCAGCTTAGGAGGCAGGGAGGCGGACGAGCAGTACTTC. Drawing the rest from reference TRBV11-3 and TRBJ2-7, the complete variable domain is EAGVVQSPRYKIIEKKQPVAFWCNPISGHNTLYWYLQNLGQGPELLIRYENEEAVDDSQLPKDRFSAERLKGVDSTLKIQPAELGDSAVYLCASSLGGREADEQYFGPGTRLTVT.

This chain joins TRBV7-9 and TRBJ2-7; D call uncertain. The germline gives CDR1 SEHNR, CDR2 FQNEAQ (reference sequence). Trimming removed 3 bases from V and 3 bases from J, with 12 bases in between. This CDR3 region has 14 residues. CDR3 coding DNA: TGTGCCAGCAGCTTTTTCGGGTTGAGCTACGAGCAGTACTTC. It encodes CASSFFGLSYEQYF.

V and J are TRBV5-1 and TRBJ2-3; 7 bases agree with TRBD1. The CDR3 covers 16 residues. The V and J ends lost 1 base and 5 bases, in that order; junction bases with no gene match: 10. Germline CDR1 SGHRS, CDR2 YFSETQ. DNA for the CDR3: TGCGCCAGCAGCTTGCAAGGGGGCTGGTTTATAGATACGCAGTATTTT. This gives the protein CASSLQGGWFIDTQYF.

The chain links TRBV18 to TRBJ1-2; 8 nucleotides align to TRBD1. With 1 base clipped from V and 6 bases from J, the junction kept 7 bases outside the gene matches. Germline-derived CDR1 and CDR2 are KGHSH and LQKENI. The CDR3 has 15 amino acids. The chain's CDR3 is CASSPRTGWDDGYTF. The CDR3 DNA is TGTGCCAGCTCACCACGGACAGGGTGGGATGATGGCTACACCTTC.

This chain uses TRBV14 with TRBJ1-1, with unresolved D. This CDR3 region has 15 residues. Trimming shortened V by 4 bases and J by 7 bases, and 19 bases separated the two germline ends. CDR1 SGHDN and CDR2 FVKESK come from the germline V gene. CDR3 in amino acids: CASSPFGPGGSEAFF. The DNA for the CDR3 is TGTGCCAGCAGCCCCTTCGGCCCGGGCGGGAGTGAAGCTTTCTTT.

This clone was seen a single time. The rearrangement joins TRBV12-5 to TRBJ2-7; 7 bases map to TRBD2. Germline loops: CDR1 LGHNT, CDR2 FRNRAP. This CDR3 has 18 amino acids. J gave up 3 bases and V 1 base, and 15 bases lay outside the gene matches. The CDR3 reads CASGLASLGGGLFYEQYF. As DNA, the CDR3 is TGTGCTAGTGGTTTGGCTTCTCTTGGCGGGGGTCTTTTCTACGAGCAGTACTTC.

The chain is built from TRBV11-2 and TRBJ2-5; tentatively, D is TRBD1 (5 bases). Per germline, CDR1 SGHAT and CDR2 FQNNGV. The length of the CDR3 is 16 residues. Trimming left V 0 bases short and J 5 bases short, with 16 bases between. CDR3 protein: CASSLDGIAPGETQYF. The CDR3 nucleotides read TGTGCCAGCAGCTTAGATGGGATAGCCCCAGGGGAGACCCAGTACTTC.

V and J are TRBV5-1 and TRBJ2-2; D ambiguous. Germline loops: CDR1 SGHRS, CDR2 YFSETQ. The CDR3 contains 14 residues. The ends were cut back, 4 bases at V and 6 bases at J, with 13 bases in the middle. The CDR3 sequence: CASSDPRFPGELFF. The CDR3 DNA sequence: TGCGCCAGCAGCGACCCCAGGTTCCCCGGGGAGCTGTTTTTT.

The genes are TRBV30 and TRBJ1-2, with 9 bases aligning to TRBD1. The J segment lost 7 bases and the V segment lost 2 bases, leaving 2 bases of the junction unmatched. Germline loops: CDR1 GTSNPN, CDR2 SVGIG (reference sequence). The CDR3 consists of 12 residues. The DNA for the CDR3 is TGTGCCTGGAGTACAGGGGGCCCTGGCTACACCTTC. Encoded protein: CAWSTGGPGYTF.

This clone was counted a single time. J is TRBJ2-7 and V is TRBV5-6, with 7 bases aligning to TRBD2. There are 13 residues in the CDR3. Trimming at V came to 2 bases and at J to 6 bases, leaving 5 bases not matched to a gene. Germline V gene data show CDR1 as SGHDT and CDR2 as YYEEEE. The CDR3 DNA sequence: TGTGCCAGCAGCTTACAGCGGGGAATCGAGCAGTACTTC. Its translation is CASSLQRGIEQYF.

CDR3 loop: CASSRRDRGNTEAFF. CDR3 sequence (DNA): TGTGCCAGCAGCAGACGGGACAGGGGAAACACTGAAGCTTTCTTT. V is TRBV6-5 and J is TRBJ1-1; 10 nucleotides agree with TRBD1. CDR1 and CDR2 (germline): MNHEY, SVGAGI. Trimming removed 6 bases from V and 2 bases from J; junction bases left unmatched: 6. CDR3 length equals 15 residues.

The chain recombines TRBV11-2 with TRBJ2-7; 8 bases agree with TRBD1. The J segment lost 5 bases and the V segment lost 1 base, leaving 10 bases of the junction unmatched. This CDR3 has 16 residues. The V gene's germline CDR1 is SGHAT and CDR2 FQNNGV. The CDR3 nucleotides read TGTGCCAGCAGCTTAGTCTCGGCAGGACAGGGAGACGAGCAGTACTTC. It encodes CASSLVSAGQGDEQYF.

The gene calls are TRBV3-1 (or the pseudogene TRBV3-2) and TRBJ1-5, with 10 bases aligning to TRBD1. V was pared by 0 bases and J by 6 bases, with 2 bases of the junction left unmatched. Germline assignment: CDR1 LGHDT and CDR2 YNNKEL (reference sequence). CDR3 size: 15 residues. CDR3 loop: CASSQDGTGAQPQHF. The DNA of the CDR3 is TGTGCCAGCAGCCAAGATGGGACAGGGGCTCAGCCCCAGCATTTT.

This rearrangement joins TRBV6-5 to TRBJ2-5; D may be TRBD1 (6 bases). The CDR3 is made up of 12 amino acids. V was cut by 6 bases and J by 5 bases, with 10 bases left in between. Germline assignment: CDR1 MNHEY and CDR2 SVGAGI. The CDR3 coding sequence is TGTGCCAGCAGAGGGACAAGGGAGACCCAGTACTTC. Its translation is CASRGTRETQYF.

This chain uses TRBV5-1 with TRBJ2-5; D gene ambiguous. The CDR3 is 14 residues long. The germline CDR1 and CDR2 sequences are SGHRS and YFSETQ. V gave up 0 bases and J gave up 2 bases, with 8 bases separating them. The CDR3: CASSLVLSQETQYF. DNA for the CDR3: TGCGCCAGCAGCTTGGTACTGTCACAAGAGACCCAGTACTTC. The whole variable domain, filled in from reference TRBV5-1 and TRBJ2-5, reads KAGVTQTPRYLIKTRGQQVTLSCSPISGHRSVSWYQQTPGQGLQFLFEYFSETQRNKGNFPGRFSGRQFSNSRSEMNVSTLELGDSALYLCASSLVLSQETQYFGPGTRLLVL.

The V and J genes are TRBV5-1 and TRBJ2-3; possibly TRBD2 for D (5 bases). The CDR3 has 15 amino acids. V lost 0 bases and J lost 1, with 9 bases in between. Germline V gene data show CDR1 as SGHRS and CDR2 as YFSETQ. This CDR3 reads CASSLESSRTDTQYF. CDR3 bases: TGCGCCAGCAGCTTGGAGTCTAGCCGCACAGATACGCAGTATTTT.

The chain joins TRBV5-4 to TRBJ2-3; 10 bases align to TRBD2. The CDR3 runs to 14 residues. Germline loops: CDR1 SGHNT, CDR2 YYREEE (reference sequence). V lost 4 bases and J lost 8; bases outside the gene matches: 7. This chain's CDR3 is CASSPAGGAGTQYF. CDR3 nucleotide sequence: TGTGCCAGCAGCCCAGCGGGGGGGGCGGGTACGCAGTATTTT.

The chain employs TRBV19 and TRBJ1-5; D is perhaps TRBD1 (5 bases). The CDR3 length is 14 residues. Trimming cost V 10 bases and J 3 bases, with 16 bases left between them. Germline V gene lookup returns CDR1 LNHDA and CDR2 SQIVND (reference sequence). CDR3 region: CATSKLGDNQPQHF. As DNA, the CDR3 is TGTGCCACTTCTAAGCTAGGGGACAATCAGCCCCAGCATTTT.